The rows below give T cell receptor beta chains drawn from one sample of a study of cytomegalovirus exposure and HLA in healthy donors. TCRdb keeps only in-frame clones here, not all; method: immunoSEQ multiplex PCR. This repertoire shows 64,000 or so clones, approximately 67% found once; its top ten account for 6% to 9.5%. Sequencing used PBMCs. Receptors were obtained from a man aged 35-49 years in good health and CMV-seropositive. Each CDR3 is given with its conserved first and last residue. The D gene is left open where the match is weak. Part of the rows lack a size; the others show once, few, many or a class for expanded clones.

J gene,clone size,D gene,V gene,CDR3 protein,CDR3 DNA
TRBJ1-1,.,TRBD1,TRBV7-9,CASSSEETGLGTEAFF,TGTGCCAGCAGCTCCGAAGAGACAGGGCTGGGGACTGAAGCTTTCTTT
TRBJ1-1,few,.,TRBV5-6,CASRLIGGTEAFF,TGTGCCAGCAGGTTAATCGGGGGCACTGAAGCTTTCTTT
TRBJ2-7,.,.,TRBV6-5,CASGERATTYEQYF,TGTGCCAGCGGGGAGAGGGCCACCACATACGAGCAGTACTTC
TRBJ2-2,.,.,TRBV5-1,CASSPGQMNTGELFF,TGCGCCAGCAGCCCCGGACAGATGAACACCGGGGAGCTGTTTTTT
TRBJ1-3,.,TRBD1,TRBV18,CASSGQDSGNTIYF,TGTGCCAGCTCCGGACAGGACTCTGGAAACACCATATATTTT
TRBJ1-4,.,.,TRBV5-5,CASSLSHATNEKLFF,TGTGCCAGCAGCTTAAGCCATGCAACTAATGAAAAACTGTTTTTT
TRBJ1-1,.,TRBD1,TRBV28,CASSVLQGATEAFF,TGTGCCAGCAGTGTACTACAGGGGGCGACTGAAGCTTTCTTT
TRBJ1-1,.,.,TRBV28,CASSSPGGGENTEAFF,TGTGCCAGCAGTTCCCCTGGAGGAGGGGAAAACACTGAAGCTTTCTTT
TRBJ1-1,.,.,TRBV20-1,CGGEGDTEAFF,TGCGGGGGGGAGGGGGACACTGAAGCTTTCTTT
TRBJ2-2,.,.,TRBV14,CASSPRPSGELFF,TGTGCCAGCAGCCCTAGGCCGTCCGGGGAGCTGTTTTTT
TRBJ1-4,.,.,TRBV7-9,CASSSTGNNEKLFF,TGTGCCAGCAGCTCGACAGGCAATAATGAAAAACTGTTTTTT
TRBJ2-5,.,.,TRBV7-2,CASSYAQGGGETQYF,TGTGCCAGCAGCTATGCCCAGGGGGGCGGTGAGACCCAGTACTTC
TRBJ1-5,.,TRBD1,TRBV7-8,CASSFQGALDQPQHF,TGTGCCAGCAGCTTTCAGGGGGCCCTCGATCAGCCCCAGCATTTT
TRBJ2-7,.,.,TRBV28,CASSPDSYEQYF,TGTGCCAGCAGTCCTGACAGCTACGAGCAGTACTTC
TRBJ2-7,.,.,TRBV29-1,CSSRDNSYEQYF,TGCAGCAGCCGGGACAACTCCTACGAGCAGTACTTC
TRBJ1-5,.,.,TRBV25-1,CASSGAAASNQPQHF,TGTGCCAGCAGTGGGGCCGCTGCTAGCAATCAGCCCCAGCATTTT
TRBJ1-5,.,.,TRBV6-4,CASSPTGYSNQPQHF,TGTGCCAGCAGCCCGACAGGATATAGCAATCAGCCCCAGCATTTT
TRBJ1-1,.,TRBD1,TRBV28,CASSLPGTGNTEAFF,TGTGCCAGCAGCCTACCCGGGACAGGGAACACTGAAGCTTTCTTT
TRBJ1-2,.,.,TRBV7-6,CASSLGGRRGYTF,TGTGCCAGCAGCTTAGGGGGGCGCCGTGGCTACACCTTC
TRBJ2-5,.,TRBD2,TRBV7-3,CASSLGGGETQYF,TGTGCCAGCAGCTTGGGCGGGGGAGAGACCCAGTACTTC
TRBJ1-2,.,TRBD1,TRBV10-3,CAISDVVGEDRLNTF,TGTGCCATCAGTGACGTTGTCGGGGAGGACAGGTTGAACACCTTC
TRBJ1-3,many,.,TRBV4-2,CASSQERTTAGRLSSGNTIYF,TGTGCCAGCAGCCAAGAAAGGACAACAGCGGGACGTTTGAGCTCTGGAAACACCATATATTTT
TRBJ2-3,.,TRBD1,TRBV18,CASSRGTGGDTQYF,TGTGCCAGCTCACGAGGGACAGGGGGAGATACGCAGTATTTT
TRBJ1-2,few,.,TRBV28,CASRPRTGGYTF,TGTGCCAGCAGACCTCGGACGGGAGGCTACACCTTC
TRBJ2-3,once,TRBD1,TRBV7-2,CASSSPLGTASTDTQYF,TGTGCCAGCAGCTCACCCCTTGGGACAGCCAGCACAGATACGCAGTATTTT
TRBJ1-2,.,TRBD1,TRBV28,CASSFTDRVSYTF,TGTGCCAGCAGTTTCACTGACAGGGTTAGCTACACCTTC
TRBJ2-5,.,.,TRBV5-4,CASSLGRNGETQYF,TGTGCCAGCAGCTTAGGCAGGAACGGAGAGACCCAGTACTTC
TRBJ2-5,.,.,TRBV11-3,CASSLNSQETQYF,TGTGCCAGCAGCTTAAACAGCCAAGAGACCCAGTACTTC
TRBJ2-7,once,TRBD2,TRBV27,CASSPTGTSGRTGGEQYF,TGTGCCAGCAGCCCGACCGGGACTAGCGGGAGAACTGGGGGGGAGCAGTACTTC
TRBJ2-7,.,.,TRBV11-2,CASSLDRYEQYF,TGTGCCAGCAGCTTAGATCGGTACGAGCAGTACTTC
TRBJ2-5,.,TRBD2,TRBV6-5,CASSYPGGRETQYF,TGTGCCAGCAGTTACCCGGGGGGGCGGGAGACCCAGTACTTC
TRBJ2-7,.,TRBD1,TRBV19,CASSIDRGPPYEQYF,TGTGCCAGTAGTATTGACAGGGGACCCCCCTACGAGCAGTACTTC
TRBJ1-2,few,TRBD1,TRBV19,CASSIGTGTNYGYTF,TGTGCCAGTAGTATCGGGACAGGGACTAACTATGGCTACACCTTC
TRBJ2-3,few,.,TRBV6-5,CASSPRAGRDTQYF,TGTGCCAGCAGTCCCCGGGCGGGGCGAGATACGCAGTATTTT
TRBJ1-4,.,TRBD1,TRBV4-1,CASSPPQGVGEKLFF,TGCGCCAGCAGCCCTCCACAGGGGGTAGGTGAAAAACTGTTTTTT
TRBJ1-2,.,.,TRBV30,CAWSVTETYGYTF,TGTGCCTGGAGTGTAACAGAAACCTATGGCTACACCTTC
TRBJ1-2,.,.,TRBV15,CATSRVGGIYGYTF,TGTGCCACCAGCAGAGTGGGAGGGATATATGGCTACACCTTC
TRBJ1-5,few,.,TRBV19,CASSQGVSNQPQHF,TGTGCCAGTAGTCAAGGGGTTAGCAATCAGCCCCAGCATTTT
TRBJ1-5,.,TRBD1,TRBV7-2,CASTDRGNQPQHF,TGTGCCAGCACCGACAGGGGCAATCAGCCCCAGCATTTT
TRBJ2-7,.,.,TRBV29-1,CSVDSPEGRRYEQYF,TGCAGCGTTGATTCTCCGGAGGGGCGGAGGTACGAGCAGTACTTC
TRBJ2-7,.,TRBD1,TRBV5-4,CASSTDRGGEQYF,TGTGCCAGCAGCACAGACAGGGGCGGCGAGCAGTACTTC
TRBJ2-7,.,TRBD1,TRBV30,CACDDRGDEQYF,TGTGCCTGCGATGACAGGGGGGACGAGCAGTACTTC